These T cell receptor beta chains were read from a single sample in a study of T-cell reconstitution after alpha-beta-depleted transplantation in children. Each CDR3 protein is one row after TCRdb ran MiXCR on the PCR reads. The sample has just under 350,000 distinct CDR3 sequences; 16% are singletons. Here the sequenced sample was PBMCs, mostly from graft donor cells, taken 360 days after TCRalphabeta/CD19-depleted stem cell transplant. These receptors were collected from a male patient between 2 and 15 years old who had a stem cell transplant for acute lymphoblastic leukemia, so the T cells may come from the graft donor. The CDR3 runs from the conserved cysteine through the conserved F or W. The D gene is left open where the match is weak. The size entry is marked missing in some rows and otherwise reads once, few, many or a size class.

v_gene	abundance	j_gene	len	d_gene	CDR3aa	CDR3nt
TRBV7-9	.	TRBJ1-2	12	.	CASSLSGEGYTF	TGTGCCAGCAGCTTATCCGGGGAGGGCTACACCTTC
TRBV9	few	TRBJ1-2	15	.	CASSVDLGRGTGYTF	TGTGCCAGCAGCGTAGACCTCGGGAGGGGAACTGGCTACACCTTC
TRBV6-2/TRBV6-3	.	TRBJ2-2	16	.	CASLDSFFPNTGELFF	TGTGCCAGTCTTGACTCGTTTTTTCCGAACACCGGGGAGCTGTTTTTT
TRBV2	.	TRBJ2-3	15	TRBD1	CASGYRGPPTDTQYF	TGTGCCAGCGGATACAGGGGGCCCCCCACAGATACGCAGTATTTT
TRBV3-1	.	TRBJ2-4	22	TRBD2	CASSQLLRTSGTRKYHKNIQYF	TGTGCCAGCAGCCAGCTATTACGGACTAGCGGGACACGAAAGTACCACAAAAACATTCAGTACTTC
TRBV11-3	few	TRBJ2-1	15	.	CASSLDPGSSREQFF	TGTGCCAGCAGCTTAGATCCGGGGAGTAGCCGTGAGCAGTTCTTC
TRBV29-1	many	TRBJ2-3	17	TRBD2	CSVARTSGRLGAGTQYF	TGCAGCGTTGCCCGGACTAGCGGGAGGTTGGGCGCAGGGACGCAGTATTTT
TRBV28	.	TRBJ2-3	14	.	CASSPRAYTDTQYF	TGTGCCAGCAGTCCCCGGGCCTACACAGATACGCAGTATTTT
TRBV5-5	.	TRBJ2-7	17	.	CASSPWSLVENPYEQYF	TGTGCCAGCAGCCCGTGGAGTCTCGTAGAAAACCCCTACGAGCAGTACTTC
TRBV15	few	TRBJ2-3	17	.	CATSRDMGAGHTDTQYF	TGTGCCACCAGCAGAGATATGGGGGCGGGGCACACAGATACGCAGTATTTT
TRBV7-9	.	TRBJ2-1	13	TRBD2	CASTQLPGGEQFF	TGTGCCAGCACTCAGCTTCCGGGGGGTGAGCAGTTCTTC
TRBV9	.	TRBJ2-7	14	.	CASSVASNSYEQYF	TGTGCCAGCAGCGTAGCCAGCAACTCCTACGAGCAGTACTTC
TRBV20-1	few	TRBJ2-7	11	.	CSARAGVEQYF	TGCAGTGCACGGGCAGGGGTCGAGCAGTACTTC
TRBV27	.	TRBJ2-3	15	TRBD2	CASRVLAEGTDTQYF	TGTGCCAGCAGAGTCCTAGCGGAGGGCACAGATACGCAGTATTTT
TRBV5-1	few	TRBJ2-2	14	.	CASSLPSNTGELFF	TGCGCCAGCAGCTTGCCCTCTAACACCGGGGAGCTGTTTTTT
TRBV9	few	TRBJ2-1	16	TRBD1	CASSESGQPGDNEQFF	TGTGCCAGCAGCGAGTCGGGACAGCCGGGCGACAATGAGCAGTTCTTC
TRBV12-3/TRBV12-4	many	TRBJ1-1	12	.	CASNRGTPEAFF	TGTGCCAGCAATAGAGGGACACCCGAAGCTTTCTTT
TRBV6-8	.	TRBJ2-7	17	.	CASAYGGAKPTPYEQYF	TGTGCCAGCGCTTACGGAGGGGCCAAGCCTACTCCCTACGAGCAGTACTTC
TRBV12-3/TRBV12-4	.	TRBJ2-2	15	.	CASRRTGNSTGELFF	TGTGCCAGCAGACGCACAGGGAACAGCACCGGGGAGCTGTTTTTT
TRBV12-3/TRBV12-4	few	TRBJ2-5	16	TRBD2	CASSAQATQGGETQYF	TGTGCCAGCAGCGCCCAAGCAACCCAGGGAGGGGAGACCCAGTACTTC
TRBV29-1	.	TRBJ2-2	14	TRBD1	CSVMTGGATGELFF	TGCAGCGTCATGACAGGGGGCGCGACCGGGGAGCTGTTTTTT
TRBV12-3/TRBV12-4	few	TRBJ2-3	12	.	CASTLSTDTQYF	TGTGCCAGTACTCTTAGCACAGATACGCAGTATTTT
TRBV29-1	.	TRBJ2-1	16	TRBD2	CSVEAGAGDSYNEQFF	TGCAGCGTTGAAGCTGGGGCGGGGGACTCCTACAATGAGCAGTTCTTC
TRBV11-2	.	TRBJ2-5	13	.	CASSLDRSGLQYF	TGTGCCAGCAGCTTAGATCGGTCAGGACTCCAGTACTTC
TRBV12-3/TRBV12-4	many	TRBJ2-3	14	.	CASSPVPYPDTQYF	TGTGCCAGCAGCCCAGTTCCGTATCCAGATACGCAGTATTTT
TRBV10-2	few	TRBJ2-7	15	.	CASSEFRGRPYEQYF	TGCGCCAGCAGTGAGTTTCGGGGGAGGCCCTACGAGCAGTACTTC
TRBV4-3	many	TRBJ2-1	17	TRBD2	CASSQDAGLVAYNEQFF	TGCGCCAGCAGCCAAGATGCGGGACTAGTGGCCTACAATGAGCAGTTCTTC
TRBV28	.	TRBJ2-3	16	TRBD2	CASSFPGLASTDTQYF	TGTGCCAGCAGTTTTCCGGGACTAGCTAGCACAGATACGCAGTATTTT
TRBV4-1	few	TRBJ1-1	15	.	CASSLGGTTRGRTFF	TGCGCCAGCAGCCTCGGGGGGACTACGAGAGGTCGGACTTTCTTT
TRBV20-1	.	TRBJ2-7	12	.	CSATALLKEQYF	TGCAGTGCTACCGCGTTACTCAAGGAGCAGTACTTC
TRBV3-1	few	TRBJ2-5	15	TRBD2	CASSLPLAGQETQYF	TGTGCCAGCAGCCTACCGCTAGCGGGCCAAGAGACCCAGTACTTC
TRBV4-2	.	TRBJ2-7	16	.	CASSQESRTPSYEQYF	TGTGCCAGCAGCCAAGAGTCGCGGACACCCTCCTACGAGCAGTACTTC
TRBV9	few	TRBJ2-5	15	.	CASSSPRGGGETQYF	TGTGCCAGCAGCTCACCTAGGGGGGGCGGCGAGACCCAGTACTTC
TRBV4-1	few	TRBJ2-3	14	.	CASSHGRGTDTQYF	TGCGCCAGCAGCCACGGCAGAGGAACAGATACGCAGTATTTT
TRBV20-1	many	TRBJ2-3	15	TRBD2	CSARSPSGNTDTQYF	TGCAGTGCTAGGAGCCCTAGCGGGAACACAGATACGCAGTATTTT
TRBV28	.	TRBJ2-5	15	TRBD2	CASTLVGGWRETQYF	TGTGCCAGCACCCTTGTGGGGGGGTGGAGAGAGACCCAGTACTTC
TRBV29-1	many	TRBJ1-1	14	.	CSVFSQAGAIEAFF	TGCAGCGTTTTCTCCCAGGCAGGGGCGATCGAAGCTTTCTTT
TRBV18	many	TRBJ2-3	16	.	CASSPYRGGSTDTQYF	TGTGCCAGCTCACCGTATCGAGGCGGGAGCACAGATACGCAGTATTTT
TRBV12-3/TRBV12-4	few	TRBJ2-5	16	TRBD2	CASSQGTSGGKETQYF	TGTGCCAGCAGTCAGGGGACTAGCGGGGGGAAAGAGACCCAGTACTTC
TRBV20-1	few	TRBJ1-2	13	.	CSAFTGSSHGYTF	TGCAGTGCTTTTACAGGGAGCTCCCATGGCTACACCTTC
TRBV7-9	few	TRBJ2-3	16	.	CASSLALASVSYTQYF	TGTGCCAGCAGCTTAGCCCTAGCGAGCGTCTCTTATACGCAGTATTTT
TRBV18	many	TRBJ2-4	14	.	CASSPGLAKNIQYF	TGTGCCAGCTCACCCGGGTTAGCCAAAAACATTCAGTACTTC
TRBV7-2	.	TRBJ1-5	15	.	CASSLSRGRGQPQHF	TGTGCCAGCAGCTTATCCCGGGGTCGAGGTCAGCCCCAGCATTTT
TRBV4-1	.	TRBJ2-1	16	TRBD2	CASSQASGSSYNEQFF	TGCGCCAGCAGCCAAGCTAGCGGGAGCTCCTACAATGAGCAGTTCTTC
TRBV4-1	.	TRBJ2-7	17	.	CASSQGQGTSRTYEQYF	TGCGCCAGCAGCCAAGGACAGGGGACTAGCCGAACCTACGAGCAGTACTTC
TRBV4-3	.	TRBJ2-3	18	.	CASSQGLGGPEFTDTQYF	TGCGCCAGCAGCCAAGGGTTGGGGGGTCCGGAATTCACAGATACGCAGTATTTT